These T cell receptor beta chains were read from a single sample in a study of T cells expressing NK-cell markers. Each CDR3 protein gets one entry in TCRdb, which reprocessed the 5' RACE reads and gives no DNA. Recorded for this sample: 250,000 to 300,000 distinct CDR3 sequences. Input material: blood T cells: a sorted CD56 or NKG2C T cell subset, CD4+ or CD8+ T cells, or bulk PBMC T cells (not recorded which). The receptor source for this set is a woman aged 18 to 75 in good health. Each CDR3 is given with its conserved first and last residue.

J gene | V gene | CDR3 protein
TRBJ2-2 | TRBV5-1 | CASSRDRDNTGELFF
TRBJ2-5 | TRBV5-8 | CASTPSQATQYF
TRBJ1-2 | TRBV3-1 | CASSPGNDWSSYTF
TRBJ2-7 | TRBV7-2 | CASSLLAIPYEQYF
TRBJ1-1 | TRBV12-3/TRBV12-4 | CASRKDRGITEAFF
TRBJ2-6 | TRBV18 | CASSLDRAPANVLTF
TRBJ2-3 | TRBV7-3 | CASCLGGPTDTQYF
TRBJ2-5 | TRBV12-3/TRBV12-4 | CASSLGTREGETQYF
TRBJ1-1 | TRBV10-1 | CASSDGLDRFNTEAFF
TRBJ1-1 | TRBV18 | CASRPGVTEAFF
TRBJ2-1 | TRBV24-1 | CATSDLGTSAYNEQFF
TRBJ2-5 | TRBV7-2 | CASSLKTGTGGGETQYF
TRBJ2-7 | TRBV6-1 | CASRPRDGRGYEQYF
TRBJ2-1 | TRBV29-1 | CSVPTQGTLNEQFF
TRBJ2-5 | TRBV20-1 | CSARGQPIQETQYF